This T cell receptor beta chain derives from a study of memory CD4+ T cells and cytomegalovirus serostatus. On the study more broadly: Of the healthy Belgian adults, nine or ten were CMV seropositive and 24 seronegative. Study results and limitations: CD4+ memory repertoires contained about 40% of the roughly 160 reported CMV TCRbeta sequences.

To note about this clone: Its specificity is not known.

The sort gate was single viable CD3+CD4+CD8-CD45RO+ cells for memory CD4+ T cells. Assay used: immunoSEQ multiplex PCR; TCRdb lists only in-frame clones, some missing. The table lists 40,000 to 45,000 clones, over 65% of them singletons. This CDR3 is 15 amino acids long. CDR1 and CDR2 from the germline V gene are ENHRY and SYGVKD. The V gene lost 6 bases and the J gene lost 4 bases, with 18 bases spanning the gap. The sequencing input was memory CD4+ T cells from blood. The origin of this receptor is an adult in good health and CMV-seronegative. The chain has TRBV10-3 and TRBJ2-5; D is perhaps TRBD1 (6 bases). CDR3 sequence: CAISDAGQTLETQYF. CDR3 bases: TGTGCCATCAGCGACGCCGGACAGACCTTAGAGACCCAGTACTTC.